The present entry profiles one TCR beta chain with its context. Its antigen is as yet unknown. This record comes from a study of cytomegalovirus exposure and HLA in healthy donors. Overall study findings and caveats: Reports credit the classifier with highly specific, highly sensitive diagnosis of cytomegalovirus status. Rarity characterized most TCR sequences, yet some public TCRs appeared in many donors.

The table came from immunoSEQ multiplex PCR; TCRdb's copy has only in-frame clones and leaves some out. The table shows about 130,000 clones, with roughly nine tenths occurring only once. Separation from the approximately 720-subject first cohort characterized the roughly 120-subject validation cohort, to which the donors belonged. Germline V gives CDR1 MNHNY, CDR2 SVGAGI (reference sequence). The CDR3 covers 15 residues. V lost 7 bases to trimming and J lost 7 bases; unmatched junction nucleotides: 9. The receptor was derived from a woman under 30 in good health and CMV-seronegative. The rearrangement joins TRBV6-6 to TRBJ2-1, with 11 bases lining up with TRBD2. Sequenced input: PBMCs. CDR3 nucleotide sequence: TGTGCCAGCACAAAACTAGCGGGAGTGGCAAATGAGCAGTTCTTC. Residues: CASTKLAGVANEQFF.